Listed below are T cell receptor beta chains from one sample, sequenced in a study of blood T cell repertoires in COVID-19. Clones were read by immunoSEQ multiplex PCR, and TCRdb kept only the in-frame ones, dropping some. The sample carries tens of thousands of clones, 70% to 85% recorded once. The sequenced sample was peripheral blood. These receptors all stem from a woman of 80 years or more with active or convalescent COVID-19. CDR3s include the opening cysteine and the closing phenylalanine or tryptophan. A D gene is named only where the DNA matches it firmly. The size field is filled for only some rows; it gives once, few, many or a size class.

TRBJ1-4	-	-	TRBV5-4	TGTGCCAGCAGCACAGGCGGTTTAAATGAAAAACTGTTTTTT	CASSTGGLNEKLFF
TRBJ1-4	once	-	TRBV19	TGTGCCAGTAGATCAGGGTCGTTACATGAAAAACTGTTTTTT	CASRSGSLHEKLFF
TRBJ1-6	-	TRBD1	TRBV27	TGTGCCAGCAGTTTATTCACGGGACAGGGGTCACCCCTCCACTTT	CASSLFTGQGSPLHF
TRBJ1-1	-	-	TRBV5-1	TGCGCCAGCAGCTTCAGCAGGGGTGAAGCTTTCTTT	CASSFSRGEAFF
TRBJ2-2	-	TRBD1	TRBV3-1/TRBV3-2	TGTGCCAGCAGCCAAGGACAGGGTAACGCGAACACCGGGGAGCTGTTTTTT	CASSQGQGNANTGELFF
TRBJ2-3	-	-	TRBV5-1	TGCGCCAGCAGCTTGGCGGGCACAGATACGCAGTATTTT	CASSLAGTDTQYF
TRBJ1-6	-	TRBD1	TRBV27	TGTGCCAGCAGTTTGGGAACCGGGACAGGGGCTAATTCACCCCTCCACTTT	CASSLGTGTGANSPLHF
TRBJ2-5	once	TRBD2	TRBV18	TGTGCCAGCTCCCGTGGTTTGGCGGGGGATGAAGAGACCCAGTACTTC	CASSRGLAGDEETQYF
TRBJ2-2	-	-	TRBV29-1	TGCAGCGTTGAAGAAGGAGACGGGGAGCTGTTTTTT	CSVEEGDGELFF
TRBJ1-1	-	-	TRBV7-2	TGTGCCAGCAGCTTAGTCGGGGATGGCACTGAAGCTTTCTTT	CASSLVGDGTEAFF
TRBJ1-2	-	TRBD1	TRBV4-2	TGTGCCAGCAGCCAAGATCCCGGCAGGGGGCCCGATGGCTACACCTTC	CASSQDPGRGPDGYTF
TRBJ1-4	-	TRBD1	TRBV7-2	TGTGCCAGCAGCAGGGGACAGGGCTCCTATGAAAAACTGTTTTTT	CASSRGQGSYEKLFF
TRBJ2-5	-	-	TRBV6-6	TGTGCCAGCAGCACAATTCCAGGGGCGCAGGAGACCCAGTACTTC	CASSTIPGAQETQYF
TRBJ1-6	-	-	TRBV7-3	TGTGCCAGCAGCCTAGACGGGGGAATCCCCCTCCACTTT	CASSLDGGIPLHF
TRBJ1-2	-	TRBD1	TRBV19	TGTGCCAGTAGGGACAGGCCGTATGGCTACACCTTC	CASRDRPYGYTF
TRBJ1-2	-	-	TRBV5-3	TGTGCCAGAAGCTTTTCTAGAGGACAGACTAACTATGGCTACACCTTC	CARSFSRGQTNYGYTF
TRBJ1-2	-	-	TRBV25-1	TGTGCCAGCAGTGACTTTTCTGGCTACACCTTC	CASSDFSGYTF
TRBJ2-5	-	-	TRBV7-6	TGTGCCAGCAGCCCTCAGGTGCACCAAGAGACCCAGTACTTC	CASSPQVHQETQYF
TRBJ1-4	-	TRBD1	TRBV7-8	TGTGCCAGCAGTGACAACAGGGGAATAGAAAAACTGTTTTTT	CASSDNRGIEKLFF
TRBJ2-7	-	TRBD1	TRBV2	TGTGCCAGCAGAGAGGACAGGGAATACGAGCAGTACTTC	CASREDREYEQYF
TRBJ2-1	-	-	TRBV4-2	TGTGCCAGCAGCCAAGATTTGCCTAGCTACAATGAGCAGTTCTTC	CASSQDLPSYNEQFF
TRBJ1-1	-	TRBD1	TRBV2	TGTGCCAGCAAACGGGACAGGTTCACTGAAGCTTTCTTT	CASKRDRFTEAFF
TRBJ1-1	-	-	TRBV27	TGTGCCAGCCGGCTCTCGGGGGGTTACACTGAAGCTTTCTTT	CASRLSGGYTEAFF
TRBJ1-1	-	-	TRBV3-1/TRBV3-2	TGTGCCAGCAGCCAAGTTCCCAGGACAACTGAAGCTTTCTTT	CASSQVPRTTEAFF
TRBJ2-5	-	-	TRBV27	TGTGCCAGCAGCCTTATTCAACCCCCGGGACTTCGATGGGAGACCCAGTACTTC	CASSLIQPPGLRWETQYF
TRBJ1-3	-	-	TRBV12-3/TRBV12-4	TGTGCCAGCACCCCTCGAGGCTACACCATATATTTT	CASTPRGYTIYF
TRBJ1-1	-	-	TRBV5-4	TGTGCCAGCAGCTCACATAACACTGAAGCTTTCTTT	CASSSHNTEAFF
TRBJ2-5	-	TRBD1	TRBV5-1	TGCGCCAGCAGCTTGATCCCCCGACAGGGTTCTGGGGAGACCCAGTACTTC	CASSLIPRQGSGETQYF
TRBJ2-3	-	TRBD1	TRBV13	TGTGCCAGCAGCTTGAGGGGGCGCACAGATACGCAGTATTTT	CASSLRGRTDTQYF